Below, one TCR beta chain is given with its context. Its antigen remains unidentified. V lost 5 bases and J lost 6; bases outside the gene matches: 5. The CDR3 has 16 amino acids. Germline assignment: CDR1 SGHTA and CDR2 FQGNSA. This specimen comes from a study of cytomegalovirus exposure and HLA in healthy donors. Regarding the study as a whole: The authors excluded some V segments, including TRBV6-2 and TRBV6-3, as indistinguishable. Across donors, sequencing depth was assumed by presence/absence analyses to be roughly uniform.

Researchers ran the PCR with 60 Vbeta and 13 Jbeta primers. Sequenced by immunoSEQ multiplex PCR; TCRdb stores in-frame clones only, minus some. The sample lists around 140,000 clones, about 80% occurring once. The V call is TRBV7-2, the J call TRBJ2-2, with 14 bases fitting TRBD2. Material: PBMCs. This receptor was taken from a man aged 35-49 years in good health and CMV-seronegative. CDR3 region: CASSVGTSGSPGELFF. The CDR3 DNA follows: TGTGCCAGCAGCGTAGGGACTAGCGGGAGCCCCGGGGAGCTGTTTTTT.